This T cell receptor (beta chain) comes out of a study of shared clonotypes between healthy human individuals. Regarding this clone: Its antigen is as yet unknown.

TCRdb keeps only in-frame clones here, not all; method: immunoSEQ multiplex PCR. Here the sample spans just over 2,000,000 clones, 90% to 95% being singletons. Germline V lookup: CDR1 MNHEY, CDR2 SVGAGI. The CDR3 is made up of 15 amino acids. V lost 1 base, J lost 0 bases, and 7 bases lay in between. Study outcomes and limitations: Few donors restricted represented genetic and exposure-history diversity. It was observed that about 5% of naive CD4 clonotypes were shared across a handful of donors. At large depth, rarefaction still showed sorted-subset sequencing to be incomplete.

The receptor comes from a man aged 18 to 30 in good health. The chain recombines TRBV6-5 with TRBJ1-3; no reliable D call. The sequencing sample was made of naive CD4+ T cells sorted from blood. Sample subset: CD45RA+ positively selected. CDR3 residues: CASSYWSSSGNTIYF. DNA for the CDR3: TGTGCCAGCAGTTACTGGTCATCCTCTGGAAACACCATATATTTT.